This paragraph reports one T cell receptor (beta chain). The CDR3 covers 18 residues. Germline-derived CDR1 and CDR2 are SGHDN and FVKESK. V was shortened by 0 bases and J by 6 bases, with 21 bases between the two germline ends. This record belongs to a study of T cells in Graves' hyperthyroidism and ophthalmopathy. Amplification of TCR beta CDR3 regions was performed using RNA transcripts as template. The HTBI primer set drove a first-round RT-PCR of the TCR CDR3. One entry per CDR3 protein, called by TCRdb with MiXCR from the multiplex PCR reads. The table lists approximately 640,000 distinct CDR3 sequences, 15% to 20% of them singletons.

This receptor was identified in a woman in her thirties with Graves' hyperthyroidism. The V call is TRBV14, the J call TRBJ2-1; D might be TRBD2 (7 bases). Sequencing input: blood. The CDR3 nucleotides are TGTGCCAGCAGCCAAGATGTTAGGAGGAAACGGGGGGCCAATGAGCAGTTCTTC. Encoded protein: CASSQDVRRKRGANEQFF. Full variable domain (outside the CDR3, taken from reference TRBV14 and TRBJ2-1): EAGVTQFPSHSVIEKGQTVTLRCDPISGHDNLYWYRRVMGKEIKFLLHFVKESKQDESGMPNNRFLAERTGGTYSTLKVQPAELEDSGVYFCASSQDVRRKRGANEQFFGPGTRLTVL.